Shown below are 14 T cell receptor beta chains from a single sample sequenced in a study of CD8+CD57+ T cells in acquired aplastic anemia. Genomic DNA constituted the template upon which TCR beta VDJ and CDR3 profiling was performed. TCRdb re-called the reads through MiXCR, storing one row per CDR3 protein. The table includes 400,000 to 450,000 distinct CDR3 sequences, 65% to 80% detected once. What was sequenced was sorted CD4+, CD8+, or CD8+CD57+ T cells (not recorded which) from PBMCs. These TCRs come from a human donor in good health, serving as a control.

The gene calls are TRBV24-1 and TRBJ1-1; D remains ambiguous. The V end lost 4 bases, the J end lost 2 bases, and 7 bases lay between the germline ends. The germline CDR1 and CDR2 sequences are KGHDR and SFDVKD. This CDR3 region has 13 residues. The CDR3 sequence: CATSEGRNTEAFF. The CDR3 bases are TGTGCCACCAGTGAAGGCAGAAACACTGAAGCTTTCTTT.

The chain recombines TRBV7-2 with TRBJ2-2; weak D call: TRBD2 (5 bases). Trimming shortened V by 3 bases and J by 7 bases, and 12 bases separated the two germline ends. In germline, CDR1 is SGHTA, CDR2 FQGNSA. The CDR3 extends over 14 amino acids. The CDR3 DNA reads TGTGCCAGCAGCTTCGGACGGGATGGCGGGGAGCTGTTTTTT. It specifies CASSFGRDGGELFF.

The chain combines TRBV20-1 with TRBJ2-3; 11 bases match TRBD2. The length of the CDR3 is 17 residues. V lost 0 bases to trimming and J lost 3 bases; unmatched junction nucleotides: 8. CDR1 and CDR2 (germline): DFQATT, SNEGSKA (reference sequence). CDR3 sequence reads: CSARDYRLAGNTDTQYF. CDR3 bases: TGCAGTGCTAGAGATTATCGACTAGCGGGGAATACAGATACGCAGTATTTT.

This chain joins TRBV9 and TRBJ2-5; D not certain. The CDR3 runs to 14 residues. Germline CDR1 reads SGDLS; CDR2 reads YYNGEE. V was shortened by 3 bases and J by 11 bases, with 20 bases between the two germline ends. The DNA for the CDR3 is TGTGCCAGCAGCGGCGGTGGGCCCAACAATGAGCAGTACTTC. It yields the protein CASSGGGPNNEQYF.

This chain joins TRBV6-5 and TRBJ2-7, with TRBD1 identical over 7 bases. The ends lost 6 bases at V and 7 bases at J; junction bases unmatched: 15. Germline assignment: CDR1 MNHEY and CDR2 SVGAGI. CDR3 size: 15 residues. In DNA form, the CDR3 reads TGTGCCAGCAGCAGTTACCGGGACAGCCTAGGTGAGCAGTACGTC. Residues: CASSSYRDSLGEQYV.

DNA for the CDR3: TGCAGTGCTACCCCCTCACAGCGGGGGATGTATATGGTTGGCAATGAGCAGTTCTTC. Protein product: CSATPSQRGMYMVGNEQFF. The genes are TRBV20-1 and TRBJ2-1, with 8 bases that match TRBD2. This CDR3 comprises 19 residues. The V segment lost 4 bases and the J segment 6 bases; nucleotides outside the gene matches: 23. The germline V gene has CDR1 DFQATT and CDR2 SNEGSKA (reference sequence).

The chain joins TRBV20-1 to TRBJ1-6, with TRBD1 identical over 7 bases. V shed 6 bases and J 10 bases; nucleotides not matched to a gene: 9. This CDR3 comprises 13 residues. Germline V gene lookup returns CDR1 DFQATT and CDR2 SNEGSKA (reference sequence). The CDR3 protein is CSALVTGESPLHF. CDR3 DNA sequence: TGCAGTGCACTTGTCACAGGGGAATCACCCCTCCACTTT.

The J gene is TRBJ1-2, the V gene TRBV20-1; D is undetermined. CDR3 size: 13 residues. The germline CDR1 and CDR2 sequences are DFQATT and SNEGSKA (reference sequence). V lost 6 bases and J 4 bases, leaving 15 bases between the germline ends. The CDR3 DNA sequence: TGCAGTGCCGGCCGGTTTCGGAGCTATGGCTACACCTTC. Its translation: CSAGRFRSYGYTF.

This clonotype was counted at least ten times. The rearrangement uses TRBV20-1 and TRBJ2-2; 15 nucleotides agree with TRBD2. J was trimmed by 10 bases and V by 6 bases; bases with no gene match: 9. The CDR3 consists of 15 residues. Per germline, CDR1 DFQATT and CDR2 SNEGSKA (reference sequence). The CDR3: CSATGLAGGHEELFF. In nucleotides, the CDR3 is TGCAGTGCCACAGGACTAGCGGGGGGGCATGAGGAGCTGTTTTTT.

Remarks on this clonotype: Germline and junction disagree at one end, which may indicate a read error. J is TRBJ2-2 and V is TRBV10-3, with D maybe TRBD2 (5 bases). Per germline, CDR1 ENHRY and CDR2 SYGVKD. CDR3 length: 16 residues. CDR3 residues: CAISDPGLSLVGELFF. The CDR3 DNA reads as TGTGCCATCAGTGACCCCGGACTTTCCTTGGTCGGCGAGCTGTTTTTC.

Points on this clonotype: A junction end diverges from the germline sequence, so it may reflect a read error. The V and J genes are TRBV7-3 and TRBJ1-2; D possibly corresponds to TRBD1 (6 bases). Germline V lookup: CDR1 SGHTA, CDR2 FQGTGA. The CDR3 extends over 14 amino acids. The CDR3 DNA follows: TGTGCCAGCAGCTTTTACGCGGAGGACGGGGGCTACTCCTTC. Its protein product is CASSFYAEDGGYSF.

The table lists this clonotype with many counts. The chain uses TRBV6-5 and TRBJ1-4; D uncertain. The CDR3 length is 16 residues. V was clipped by 5 bases and J by 8 bases, with 21 bases between them. Per the germline V gene, CDR1 is MNHEY and CDR2 is SVGAGI. The CDR3 protein is CASSPRLGRNGEKLFF. The DNA of the CDR3 is TGTGCCAGCAGTCCGCGTTTGGGTCGAAACGGGGAAAAACTGTTTTTT.

A word on this clonotype: The germline gene is not matched at one end of the junction; a read error may be the cause. V gene TRBV6-6 combines with J gene TRBJ1-1, with TRBD1 as a possible D gene (5 bases). Germline CDR1 reads MNHNY; CDR2 reads SVGAGI (reference sequence). The CDR3 runs to 15 residues. CDR3 nucleotide sequence: TGTGCCATCAGTGTTCCGAGGGGACTCAACACTGAAGCTTTCTTT. Amino acid sequence: CAISVPRGLNTEAFF.

This clonotype has a count of ten or more. V is TRBV12-3 or TRBV12-4 and J is TRBJ1-3; D is ambiguous. Trimming left V 6 bases short and J 7 bases short, with 10 bases between. The CDR3 totals 12 residues. Here the CDR3 DNA reads TGTGCCAGCAGCTTATCCGGGAACACCATATATTTT. This codes for CASSLSGNTIYF.